The T cell receptor beta chain described here comes from a study of CD8 T cells in Susac syndrome. This CDR3 region has 14 residues. V was shortened by 0 bases and J by 6 bases, with 9 bases between the two germline ends. The germline gives CDR1 MNHEY, CDR2 SMNVEV (reference sequence). After extraction with the RNeasy kit, about 0.45 to 1 ug of the RNA was reverse transcribed using random hexamers. TCRdb independently ran MiXCR on the immunoSEQ multiplex PCR reads; one entry per CDR3 protein. The data show roughly 86,000 distinct CDR3 sequences, around 96% seen once. The sequenced material came from CD8+ T cells from PBMCs. The genes are TRBV27 and TRBJ2-1, with D unclear. This TCR was sampled from a human donor with Susac syndrome. The chain's CDR3 is CASSLSNPSNEQFF. The CDR3 nucleotides are TGTGCCAGCAGTTTATCGAACCCTTCCAATGAGCAGTTCTTC.